Listed below are T cell receptor beta chains from one sample, sequenced in a study of cytomegalovirus exposure and HLA in healthy donors. TCRdb's copy holds only in-frame clones and misses some; the assay was immunoSEQ multiplex PCR. This sample has tens of thousands of clones, with about 75% found just once. The source material was PBMCs. These receptors came from a female donor in good health and CMV-seronegative. Both conserved end residues are part of each CDR3. D genes are given only for firm matches. The listing skips clone size in some rows; elsewhere it reads once, few, many or a size class.

17	TRBV5-8	.	TRBD1	TRBJ2-3	CASSPTGGAVGTDTQYF	TGTGCCAGCAGCCCGACAGGGGGCGCGGTGGGCACAGATACGCAGTATTTT
15	TRBV7-2	.	.	TRBJ1-6	CASSPMPGGNSPLHF	TGTGCCAGCAGTCCCATGCCAGGTGGTAATTCACCCCTCCACTTT
15	TRBV15	.	TRBD2	TRBJ2-1	CATSSPPSGSDEQFF	TGTGCCACCAGCAGCCCCCCTAGCGGGAGCGATGAGCAGTTCTTC
14	TRBV6-1	.	.	TRBJ2-2	CASRWQTNTGELFF	TGTGCCAGCAGGTGGCAGACGAACACCGGGGAGCTGTTTTTT
13	TRBV6-1	.	.	TRBJ1-2	CASSERPRHGYTF	TGTGCCAGCAGTGAAAGGCCGCGGCATGGCTACACCTTC
11	TRBV5-6	.	.	TRBJ2-1	CASSRGFEQFF	TGTGCCAGCAGCCGGGGATTTGAGCAGTTCTTC
16	TRBV28	.	TRBD2	TRBJ2-1	CASSELAGGSYNEQFF	TGTGCCAGCAGTGAACTAGCGGGTGGATCCTACAATGAGCAGTTCTTC
16	TRBV6-1	.	TRBD2	TRBJ2-3	CASSASGTSFTDTQYF	TGTGCCAGCAGTGCGTCCGGGACTAGCTTCACAGATACGCAGTATTTT
16	TRBV5-6	.	.	TRBJ1-5	CASSFTGLLSNQPQHF	TGTGCCAGCAGCTTCACGGGACTCCTTAGCAATCAGCCCCAGCATTTT
13	TRBV29-1	.	TRBD1	TRBJ1-2	CSAGWDSREGYTF	TGCAGCGCTGGGTGGGACAGCCGTGAGGGCTACACCTTC
18	TRBV21-1	.	.	TRBJ1-5	CASSPQGAQGLSNQPQHF	TGTGCCAGCAGCCCCCAGGGGGCCCAGGGGTTGAGCAATCAGCCCCAGCATTTT
15	TRBV25-1	.	.	TRBJ2-5	CASRDNGPRGETQYF	TGTGCCAGCAGGGATAACGGCCCCCGGGGGGAGACCCAGTACTTC
15	TRBV6-5	few	.	TRBJ1-1	CASSYLEMGNTEAFF	TGTGCCAGCAGTTACTTGGAGATGGGGAACACTGAAGCTTTCTTT
15	TRBV5-6	.	TRBD2	TRBJ2-3	CASSLTLAVTDTQYF	TGTGCCAGCAGCTTGACCCTAGCGGTGACAGATACGCAGTATTTT
14	TRBV28	.	TRBD1	TRBJ2-1	CASSSGTGGNEQFF	TGTGCCAGCAGTTCCGGGACAGGGGGCAATGAGCAGTTCTTC
16	TRBV10-1	.	TRBD2	TRBJ2-7	CASSSRSGTSVGEQYF	TGCGCCAGCAGTTCCCGTTCCGGGACTAGCGTGGGAGAGCAGTACTTC
16	TRBV6-6	.	.	TRBJ1-6	CASSYVEGHQGSPLHF	TGTGCCAGCAGTTACGTGGAGGGTCACCAAGGTTCCCCCCTCCACTTT
15	TRBV4-1	.	.	TRBJ2-5	CASSQDPGPGETQYF	TGCGCCAGCAGCCAAGATCCGGGTCCGGGAGAGACCCAGTACTTC
13	TRBV15	.	.	TRBJ2-3	CATSRENGGTQYF	TGTGCCACCAGCAGAGAGAACGGCGGTACGCAGTATTTT
14	TRBV28	.	.	TRBJ1-2	CATSRVRKNYGYTF	TGTGCCACCTCCCGCGTGAGGAAGAACTATGGCTACACCTTC
15	TRBV9	.	TRBD1	TRBJ1-4	CASSAGTGGGEKLFF	TGTGCCAGCAGCGCCGGGACAGGGGGCGGTGAAAAACTGTTTTTT
16	TRBV5-1	.	.	TRBJ2-2	CASSGGQGTRTGELFF	TGCGCCAGCAGCGGGGGACAAGGAACACGCACCGGGGAGCTGTTTTTT
16	TRBV25-1	.	TRBD1	TRBJ2-2	CASSGRDRVYTGELFF	TGTGCCAGCAGTGGCCGGGACAGGGTATACACCGGGGAGCTGTTTTTT
12	TRBV28	few	.	TRBJ2-7	CASVGQSYEQYF	TGTGCCAGCGTCGGACAGTCCTACGAGCAGTACTTC